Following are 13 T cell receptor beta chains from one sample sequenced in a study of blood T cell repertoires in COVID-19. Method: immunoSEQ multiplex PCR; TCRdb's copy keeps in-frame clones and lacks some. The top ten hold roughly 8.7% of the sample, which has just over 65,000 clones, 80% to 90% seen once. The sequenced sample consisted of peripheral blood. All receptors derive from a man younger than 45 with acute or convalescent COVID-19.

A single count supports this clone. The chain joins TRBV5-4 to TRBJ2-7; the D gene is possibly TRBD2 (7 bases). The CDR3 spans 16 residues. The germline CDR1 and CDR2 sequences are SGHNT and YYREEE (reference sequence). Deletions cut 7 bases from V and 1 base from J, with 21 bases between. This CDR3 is CASGRGGADPSYEQYF. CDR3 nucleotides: TGTGCCAGCGGACGTGGGGGGGCGGACCCTTCCTACGAGCAGTACTTC.

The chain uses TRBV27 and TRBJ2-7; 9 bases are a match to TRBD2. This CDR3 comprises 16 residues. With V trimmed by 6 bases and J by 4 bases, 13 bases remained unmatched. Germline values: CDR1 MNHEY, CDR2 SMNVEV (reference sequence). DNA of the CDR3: TGTGCCAGCAGCCCTCTAGCGGGAACTATCAAATACGAGCAGTACTTC. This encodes CASSPLAGTIKYEQYF.

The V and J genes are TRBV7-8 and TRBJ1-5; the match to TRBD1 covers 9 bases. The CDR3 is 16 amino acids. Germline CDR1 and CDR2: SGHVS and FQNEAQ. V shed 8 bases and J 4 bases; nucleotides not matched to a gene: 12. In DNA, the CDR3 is TGTGCCAGCCGCAGGGGTTGGACAGGGGAGAATCAGCCCCAGCATTTT. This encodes CASRRGWTGENQPQHF. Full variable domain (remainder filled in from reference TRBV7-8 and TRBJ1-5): GAGVSQSPRYKVAKRGQDVALRCDPISGHVSLFWYQQALGQGPEFLTYFQNEAQLDKSGLPSDRFFAERPEGSVSTLKIQRTQQEDSAVYLCASRRGWTGENQPQHFGDGTRLSIL.

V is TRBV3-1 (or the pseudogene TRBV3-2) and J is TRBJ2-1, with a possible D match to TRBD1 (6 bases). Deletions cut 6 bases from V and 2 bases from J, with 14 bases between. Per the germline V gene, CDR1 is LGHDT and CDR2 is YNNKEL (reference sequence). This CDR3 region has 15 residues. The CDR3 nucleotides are TGTGCCAGCAGTTCTAGACAGGACCCCTACAATGAGCAGTTCTTC. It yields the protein CASSSRQDPYNEQFF.

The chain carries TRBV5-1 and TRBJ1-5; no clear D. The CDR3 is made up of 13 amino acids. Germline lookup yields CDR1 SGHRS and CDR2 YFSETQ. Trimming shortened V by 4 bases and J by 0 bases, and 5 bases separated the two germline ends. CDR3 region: CASSLGSNQPQHF. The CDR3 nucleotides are TGCGCCAGCAGCCTCGGTAGCAATCAGCCCCAGCATTTT.

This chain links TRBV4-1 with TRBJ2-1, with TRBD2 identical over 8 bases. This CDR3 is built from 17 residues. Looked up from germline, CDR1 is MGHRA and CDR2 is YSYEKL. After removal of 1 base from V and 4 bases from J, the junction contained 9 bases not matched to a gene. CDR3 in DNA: TGCGCCAGCAGCCAAGGGGCCAGCGGGAGAACTTACAATGAGCAGTTCTTC. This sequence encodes CASSQGASGRTYNEQFF.

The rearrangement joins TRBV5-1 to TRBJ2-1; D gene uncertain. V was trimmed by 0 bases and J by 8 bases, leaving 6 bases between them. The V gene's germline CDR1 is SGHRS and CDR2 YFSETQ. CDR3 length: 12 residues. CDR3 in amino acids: CASSLGHHEQFF. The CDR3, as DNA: TGCGCCAGCAGCTTGGGGCACCATGAGCAGTTCTTC.

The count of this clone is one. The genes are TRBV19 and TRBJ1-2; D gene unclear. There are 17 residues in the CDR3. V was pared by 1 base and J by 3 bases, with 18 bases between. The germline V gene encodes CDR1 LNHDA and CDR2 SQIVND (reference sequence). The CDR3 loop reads CASSIGPGSVIDYGYTF. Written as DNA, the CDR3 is TGTGCCAGTAGTATAGGGCCGGGATCAGTTATTGACTATGGCTACACCTTC.

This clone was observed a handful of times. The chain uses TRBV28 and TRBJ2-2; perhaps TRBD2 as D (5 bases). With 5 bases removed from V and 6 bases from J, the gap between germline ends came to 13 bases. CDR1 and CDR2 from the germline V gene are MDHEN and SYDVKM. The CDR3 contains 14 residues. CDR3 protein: CASSPTTEAGELFF. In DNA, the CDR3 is TGTGCCAGCAGTCCCACTACGGAGGCCGGGGAGCTGTTTTTT.

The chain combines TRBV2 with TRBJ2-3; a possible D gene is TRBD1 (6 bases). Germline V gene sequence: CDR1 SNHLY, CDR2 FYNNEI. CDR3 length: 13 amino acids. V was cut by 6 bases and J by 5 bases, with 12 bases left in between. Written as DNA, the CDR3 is TGTGCCAGCAGCGGAAGGGGGAAAGATACGCAGTATTTT. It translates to CASSGRGKDTQYF.

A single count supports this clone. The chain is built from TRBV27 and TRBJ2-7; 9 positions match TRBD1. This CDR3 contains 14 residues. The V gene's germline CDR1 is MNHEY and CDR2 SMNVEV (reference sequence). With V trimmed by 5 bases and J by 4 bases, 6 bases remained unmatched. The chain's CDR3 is CASSPDRGFYEQYF. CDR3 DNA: TGTGCCAGCAGTCCGGACAGGGGCTTTTACGAGCAGTACTTC.

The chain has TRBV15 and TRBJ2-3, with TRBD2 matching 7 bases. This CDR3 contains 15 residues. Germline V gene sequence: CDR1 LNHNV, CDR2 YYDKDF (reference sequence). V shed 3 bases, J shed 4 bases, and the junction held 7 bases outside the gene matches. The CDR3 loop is CATSRGGFGADTQYF. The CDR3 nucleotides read TGTGCCACCAGCAGGGGAGGGTTCGGCGCAGATACGCAGTATTTT.

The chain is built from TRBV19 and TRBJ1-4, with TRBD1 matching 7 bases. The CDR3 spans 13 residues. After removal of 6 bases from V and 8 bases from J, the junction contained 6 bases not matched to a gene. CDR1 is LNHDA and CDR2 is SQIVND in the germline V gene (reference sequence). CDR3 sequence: CASRDRRREKLFF. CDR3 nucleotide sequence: TGTGCCAGTAGGGACAGGCGGCGGGAAAAACTGTTTTTT.